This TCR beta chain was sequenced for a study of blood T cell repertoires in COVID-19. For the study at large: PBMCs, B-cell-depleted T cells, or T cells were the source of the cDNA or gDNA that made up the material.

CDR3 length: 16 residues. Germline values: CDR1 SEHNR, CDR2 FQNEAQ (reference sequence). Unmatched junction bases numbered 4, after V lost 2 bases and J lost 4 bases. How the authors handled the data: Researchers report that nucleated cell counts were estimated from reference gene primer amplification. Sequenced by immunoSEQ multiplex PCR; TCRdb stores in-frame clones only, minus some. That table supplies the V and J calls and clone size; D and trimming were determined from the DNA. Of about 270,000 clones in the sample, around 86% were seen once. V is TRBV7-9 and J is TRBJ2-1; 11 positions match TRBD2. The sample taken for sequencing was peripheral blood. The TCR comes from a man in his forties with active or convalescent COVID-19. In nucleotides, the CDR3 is TGTGCCAGCAGCTTATCTTCTAGCGGGGGGTACAATGAGCAGTTCTTC. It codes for CASSLSSSGGYNEQFF.